This record covers a single T cell receptor (beta chain). The method was immunoSEQ multiplex PCR; TCRdb's version includes in-frame clones alone and lacks a portion of them. The repertoire has fewer than 500,000 clones, 90% of them found once; the top ten carry about 6.3%. Trimming stripped 0 bases from V and 2 bases from J, with 13 bases between. Germline-derived CDR1 and CDR2 are ENHRY and SYGVKD. The CDR3 is 16 amino acids. The sample is drawn from a study of control samples from healthy donors and cancer patients. Sample: PBMCs. The sequence was collected from a man aged 40-49 years with head and neck cancer. The chain has TRBV10-3 and TRBJ1-2; D is uncertain. The CDR3 DNA reads TGTGCCATCAGTGAGTCGATTGTGACGGAAAACTATGGCTACACCTTC. Translating gives CAISESIVTENYGYTF.